The 31 T cell receptor beta chains presented below share a single source sample, sequenced in a study of CD8+ T cells in alopecia areata. cDNA reverse transcribed from extracted RNA served as the sequencing template. TCRdb keeps only in-frame clones here, not all; method: immunoSEQ multiplex PCR. In the table there are around 210,000 clones, roughly three fifths of which are singletons. Specimen: CD8+ T cells sorted from blood. All receptors derive from a human donor in good health.

This clone was seen only a few times. This chain joins TRBV29-1 and TRBJ2-7; D not resolved. Trimming took 5 bases from V and 1 from J, leaving 9 bases between them. Germline lookup yields CDR1 SQVTM and CDR2 ANQGSEA. This CDR3 contains 12 residues. CDR3 protein: CSVSAGSYEQYF. The CDR3 DNA reads TGCAGCGTTAGCGCTGGATCCTACGAGCAGTACTTC.

A single count supports this clone. The V gene is TRBV4-1, the J gene TRBJ2-6; unclear D gene. This CDR3 spans 14 amino acids. Looked up from germline, CDR1 is MGHRA and CDR2 is YSYEKL. V was shortened by 4 bases and J by 1 base, with 5 bases between the two germline ends. CDR3 in amino acids: CASSPPSGANVLTF. The CDR3 DNA is TGCGCCAGCAGCCCTCCTTCTGGGGCCAACGTCCTGACTTTC.

The CDR3 loop is CASSTGQGQADTQYF. The CDR3 DNA follows: TGCGCCAGCAGCACCGGACAGGGTCAAGCAGATACGCAGTATTTT. The J gene is TRBJ2-3, the V gene TRBV5-1, with 8 bases fitting TRBD1. This CDR3 is built from 15 residues. CDR1 is SGHRS and CDR2 is YFSETQ in the germline V gene. The ends lost 4 bases at V and 4 bases at J; junction bases unmatched: 8.

The J gene is TRBJ1-6, the V gene TRBV4-1; D remains unclear. The germline V gene has CDR1 MGHRA and CDR2 YSYEKL. This CDR3 is built from 12 residues. Between the trimmed V and J ends, which lost 3 bases and 7 bases, there was a span of 4 bases. The CDR3: CASSHSNSPLHF. CDR3 DNA: TGCGCCAGCAGCCACTCGAATTCACCCCTCCACTTT.

This chain joins TRBV11-2 and TRBJ1-1, with a tentative D call TRBD1 (5 bases). This CDR3 comprises 14 residues. V lost 5 bases and J 4 bases, leaving 14 bases between the germline ends. The germline CDR1 and CDR2 sequences are SGHAT and FQNNGV. CDR3 amino acids: CASSLILGGTEAFF. The DNA of the CDR3 is TGTGCCAGCAGCCTTATACTTGGGGGCACTGAAGCTTTCTTT.

Only a few counts were recorded for this clone. The V and J genes are TRBV2 and TRBJ2-5, with D uncertain. Germline CDR1 and CDR2: SNHLY and FYNNEI. CDR3 length equals 13 residues. The V end lost 4 bases, the J end lost 5 bases, and 11 bases lay between the germline ends. The CDR3 is CASSAFRWETQYF. The CDR3, as DNA: TGTGCCAGCAGTGCGTTTAGGTGGGAGACCCAGTACTTC.

In its sample, this clone was seen a few times. This chain connects TRBV6-1 to TRBJ1-5; no firm D call. Germline loops: CDR1 MNHNS, CDR2 SASEGT. V was clipped by 2 bases and J by 3 bases, with 5 bases between them. CDR3 length: 13 residues. The CDR3 DNA follows: TGTGCCAGCAGTGAATCAGCCAATCAGCCCCAGCATTTT. It is translated as CASSESANQPQHF.

The chain carries TRBV19 and TRBJ1-1; no definite D call. The CDR3 contains 13 residues. Looked up from germline, CDR1 is LNHDA and CDR2 is SQIVND (reference sequence). Between the trimmed V and J ends, which lost 7 bases and 2 bases, there was a span of 11 bases. The CDR3 DNA follows: TGTGCCAGTACCCCTTATGCCAACACTGAAGCTTTCTTT. Protein product: CASTPYANTEAFF.

This clone has only a few counts. A far larger clone is one nucleotide away, so this likely arose from a read error. Different DNA sequences within this sample yield the same CDR3. DNA of the CDR3: TGCGCCAGCAGCTTGACAGGTTTCCACAATGAGCAGTTCTTC. The encoded protein is CASSLTGFHNEQFF. This chain uses TRBV5-1 with TRBJ2-1; possible D gene TRBD1, 5 bases. The CDR3 runs to 14 residues. Germline V gene sequence: CDR1 SGHRS, CDR2 YFSETQ. Trimming shortened V by 1 base and J by 5 bases, and 10 bases separated the two germline ends.

The chain recombines TRBV10-1 with TRBJ2-7; D is unclear. CDR3 length equals 12 residues. The V gene lost 2 bases and the J gene lost 3 bases, with 5 bases spanning the gap. The germline V gene encodes CDR1 WNHNN and CDR2 SYGVQD (reference sequence). The CDR3 loop reads CASSETIYEQYF. The CDR3 region has the DNA TGCGCCAGCAGTGAGACCATCTACGAGCAGTACTTC.

The chain employs TRBV4-2 and TRBJ2-1, with 12 bases aligning to TRBD2. This CDR3 region has 15 residues. Looked up from germline, CDR1 is LGHNA and CDR2 is YNFKEQ. Unmatched junction bases numbered 3, after V lost 1 base and J lost 8 bases. This CDR3 is CASSQGLAGGYEQFF. CDR3 in DNA: TGTGCCAGCAGCCAAGGGCTAGCGGGGGGGTATGAGCAGTTCTTC.

This clone was picked up a small number of times. This chain joins TRBV16 and TRBJ1-5; D gene unclear. With 3 bases removed from V and 4 bases from J, the gap between germline ends came to 4 bases. CDR3 length equals 12 residues. The germline CDR1 and CDR2 sequences are KGHSY and FQNENV. Written as DNA, the CDR3 is TGTGCCAGCAGCCACTCAAATCAGCCCCAGCATTTT. Protein sequence: CASSHSNQPQHF.

J is TRBJ1-2 and V is TRBV9; D not resolved. Deletions cut 4 bases from V and 7 bases from J, with 14 bases between. In germline, CDR1 is SGDLS, CDR2 YYNGEE. CDR3 length equals 13 residues. For the CDR3, the DNA is TGTGCCAGCAGCTCCCGATCTGGGTCTGGCTACACCTTC. Translating it yields CASSSRSGSGYTF.

This rearrangement joins TRBV5-6 to TRBJ1-2; D unresolved. Germline values: CDR1 SGHDT, CDR2 YYEEEE. This CDR3 comprises 16 residues. Deletions cut 1 base from V and 7 bases from J, with 20 bases between. The CDR3 bases are TGTGCCAGCAGCTTGTCCCCGGAGCCAGGACCCTTTGGCTACACCTTC. Translated: CASSLSPEPGPFGYTF.

The rearrangement links TRBV30 to TRBJ1-4; D remains ambiguous. Looked up from germline, CDR1 is GTSNPN and CDR2 is SVGIG (reference sequence). V lost 3 bases to trimming and J lost 5 bases, with 7 bases between them. This CDR3 spans 12 amino acids. The CDR3 nucleotides read TGTGCCTGGAGGGGGATGAATGAAAAACTGTTTTTT. Its translation is CAWRGMNEKLFF.

V and J are TRBV9 and TRBJ1-1; 9 bases are a match to TRBD1. Germline V gene lookup returns CDR1 SGDLS and CDR2 YYNGEE. This CDR3 is built from 16 residues. V dropped 3 bases and J dropped 7; count of bases not matched to a gene: 13. The CDR3 region is CASSDLPGQGMREAFF. CDR3 DNA: TGTGCCAGCAGCGATCTTCCGGGACAGGGTATGCGTGAAGCTTTCTTT.

This chain uses TRBV29-1 with TRBJ1-2, with TRBD1 matching 8 bases. Germline values: CDR1 SQVTM, CDR2 ANQGSEA. Trimming removed 7 bases from V and 6 bases from J; junction bases left unmatched: 4. The CDR3 has 11 residues. CDR3 residues: CSARQGNGYTF. The CDR3 DNA is TGCAGCGCCAGACAGGGGAATGGCTACACCTTC. Supplemented by reference TRBV29-1 and TRBJ1-2, the full variable domain reads SAVISQKPSRDICQRGTSLTIQCQVDSQVTMMFWYRQQPGQSLTLIATANQGSEATYESGFVIDKFPISRPNLTFSTLTVSNMSPEDSSIYLCSARQGNGYTFGSGTRLTVV.

The V call is TRBV5-5, the J call TRBJ1-6; TRBD1 matches at 8 bases. The CDR3 has 14 residues. V shed 5 bases, J shed 10 bases, and the junction held 8 bases outside the gene matches. Germline CDR1 reads SGHKS; CDR2 reads YYEKEE (reference sequence). The DNA of the CDR3 is TGTGCCAGCAGTTCGACAGGGGCTGGATCACCCCTCCACTTT. This sequence encodes CASSSTGAGSPLHF.

V is TRBV13 and J is TRBJ1-2, with D possibly matching TRBD1 (5 bases). This CDR3 region has 16 residues. V lost 5 bases to trimming and J lost 2 bases, with 18 bases between them. Germline assignment: CDR1 PRHDT and CDR2 FYEKMQ (reference sequence). DNA for the CDR3: TGTGCCAGCAGCCCTAGGGGATCTGCGGAGAACTATGGCTACACCTTC. The encoded protein is CASSPRGSAENYGYTF.

The chain carries TRBV30 and TRBJ1-4; tentative D call: TRBD1 (6 bases). V lost 1 base and J lost 4, with 13 bases in between. Germline V gene sequence: CDR1 GTSNPN, CDR2 SVGIG (reference sequence). The CDR3 is 15 residues long. The CDR3 DNA sequence: TGTGCCTGGAGTGACAGGGAAGAGGATAATGAAAAACTGTTTTTT. Translation: CAWSDREEDNEKLFF.

This chain joins TRBV4-1 and TRBJ2-1, with TRBD2 matching 8 bases. The ends lost 5 bases at V and 6 bases at J; junction bases unmatched: 12. CDR3 length: 16 residues. Looked up from germline, CDR1 is MGHRA and CDR2 is YSYEKL. The CDR3 DNA is TGCGCCAGCAGCTCTTTAGCGGGGTCACATACCAATGAGCAGTTCTTC. This gives the protein CASSSLAGSHTNEQFF.

The J gene is TRBJ2-7, the V gene TRBV7-9, with 10 nucleotides matching TRBD2. This CDR3 has 16 amino acids. Germline values: CDR1 SEHNR, CDR2 FQNEAQ (reference sequence). V was clipped by 3 bases and J by 7 bases; unmatched bases: 12. Here the CDR3 reads CASSLRGSGGAGEQYF. The CDR3 DNA follows: TGTGCCAGCAGCTTGCGTGGGAGCGGGGGGGCCGGTGAGCAGTACTTC.

The chain has TRBV7-2 and TRBJ2-7; 9 bases align to TRBD2. V gave up 5 bases and J gave up 3 bases; unmatched junction bases: 11. CDR1 is SGHTA and CDR2 is FQGNSA in the germline V gene. The CDR3 has 16 residues. In DNA, the CDR3 is TGTGCCAGCAGCCAGCGGGGGGACTCACTTTACTACGAGCAGTACTTC. Translated, it gives CASSQRGDSLYYEQYF.

This clone was counted only a few times. The rearrangement uses TRBV7-9 and TRBJ1-1; D possibly corresponds to TRBD1 (5 bases). V was trimmed by 2 bases and J by 1 base, leaving 11 bases between them. The CDR3 is made up of 15 amino acids. Per the germline V gene, CDR1 is SEHNR and CDR2 is FQNEAQ (reference sequence). The CDR3 nucleotides are TGTGCCAGCAGCTTACCGCCAACAGGGAACACTGAAGCTTTCTTT. This encodes CASSLPPTGNTEAFF.

The rearrangement links TRBV5-6 to TRBJ2-6; D possibly corresponds to TRBD2 (5 bases). CDR1 and CDR2 from the germline V gene are SGHDT and YYEEEE. The V end was cut by 2 bases, the J end by 2 bases, with 8 bases between. The length of the CDR3 is 15 residues. The CDR3 region is CASSFRGTGANVLTF. The CDR3 DNA sequence: TGTGCCAGCAGCTTCAGAGGGACTGGGGCCAACGTCCTGACTTTC.

The rearrangement joins TRBV7-8 to TRBJ1-2, with a weak D call TRBD1 (5 bases). Per the germline V gene, CDR1 is SGHVS and CDR2 is FQNEAQ. CDR3 length equals 13 residues. Trimming removed 5 bases from V and 3 bases from J, with 10 bases in between. Here the CDR3 reads CASSPGGDYGYTF. CDR3 DNA sequence: TGTGCCAGCAGCCCGGGGGGGGACTATGGCTACACCTTC.

This chain links TRBV5-6 with TRBJ2-7; weak D call: TRBD2 (6 bases). The V and J ends lost 4 bases and 7 bases respectively, with 9 bases between them. Per germline, CDR1 SGHDT and CDR2 YYEEEE. This CDR3 spans 11 amino acids. The CDR3 DNA is TGTGCCAGCAGCGGGGACTGGGAGCAGTACTTC. It translates to CASSGDWEQYF.

The chain employs TRBV6-5 and TRBJ2-1; the match to TRBD2 covers 11 bases. The V gene end was trimmed by 7 bases and the J gene end by 4 bases; junction bases not matched to a gene: 6. The CDR3 covers 15 residues. The germline gives CDR1 MNHEY, CDR2 SVGAGI. CDR3 in DNA: TGTGCCAGCAATCTAGCGGGGGGCCGGTACAATGAGCAGTTCTTC. Protein product: CASNLAGGRYNEQFF.

The DNA of the CDR3 is TGTGCCAGCAGTCCGACAGGGAGCTCCTACAATGAGCAGTTCTTC. Translation: CASSPTGSSYNEQFF. The chain couples TRBV27 to TRBJ2-1; 7 bases fit TRBD1. V trimming: 5 bases; J trimming: 0 bases; junction bases outside the gene matches: 4. There are 15 residues in the CDR3. Germline lookup yields CDR1 MNHEY and CDR2 SMNVEV (reference sequence).

The chain combines TRBV6-5 with TRBJ2-3; D remains unclear. This CDR3 is built from 15 residues. CDR1 is MNHEY and CDR2 is SVGAGI in the germline V gene. Trimming removed 4 bases at V and 0 bases at J, with 11 bases between. This chain's CDR3 is CASSSSPRSTDTQYF. For the CDR3, the DNA is TGTGCCAGCAGTTCCTCCCCGAGGAGCACAGATACGCAGTATTTT.

The rearrangement links TRBV4-1 to TRBJ2-1; no definite D call. Trimming cost V 5 bases and J 7 bases, with 9 bases left between them. This CDR3 has 12 residues. CDR1 and CDR2 (germline): MGHRA, YSYEKL. The CDR3 protein is CASSSPANEQFF. The CDR3 DNA sequence: TGCGCCAGCAGCTCCCCGGCGAATGAGCAGTTCTTC.